This is a list of T cell receptor beta chains from one sample in a study of shared clonotypes between healthy human individuals. The assay was immunoSEQ multiplex PCR, and TCRdb's table has in-frame clones only and misses some. The sample has approximately 2.3 million clones; roughly 93% are singletons. The material sequenced was naive CD4+ T cells from PBMCs. These receptors were obtained from a man in his late teens or twenties in good health. Some clones in this sample may be carry-over from other donors' samples. Each CDR3 is given with its conserved first and last residue. A D gene is named only where the DNA matches it firmly. Clone sizes are given selectively: once, few, many, or a class where the clone is expanded.

d_call: NA
clone_size: NA
v_call: TRBV5-6
j_call: TRBJ2-1
cdr3_nt: TGTGCCAGCAGCTTGGATCTGGGGGGTGATGAGCAGTTCTTC
cdr3_aa: CASSLDLGGDEQFF

d_call: NA
clone_size: few
v_call: TRBV7-9
j_call: TRBJ1-1
cdr3_nt: TGTGCCAGCAGCAAACAGGCCGCCGCCACTGAAGCTTTCTTT
cdr3_aa: CASSKQAAATEAFF

d_call: NA
clone_size: NA
v_call: TRBV6-4
j_call: TRBJ2-3
cdr3_nt: TGTGCCAGCAGTGACTCGACGGCCGCAGAGTTCGGCACAGATACGCAGTATTTT
cdr3_aa: CASSDSTAAEFGTDTQYF

d_call: NA
clone_size: NA
v_call: TRBV10-3
j_call: TRBJ1-1
cdr3_nt: TGTGCCATCAGTGTCCCCGGGGGGACTGAAGCTTTCTTT
cdr3_aa: CAISVPGGTEAFF

d_call: NA
clone_size: NA
v_call: TRBV7-3
j_call: TRBJ2-1
cdr3_nt: TGTGCCAGCAGCCGGGTAGGCGGAACTTACAATGAGCAGTTCTTC
cdr3_aa: CASSRVGGTYNEQFF

d_call: TRBD1
clone_size: NA
v_call: TRBV9
j_call: TRBJ1-1
cdr3_nt: TGTGCCAGCAGCCCGGGACAGGGGTCCCCTACACTTGAAGCTTTCTTT
cdr3_aa: CASSPGQGSPTLEAFF

d_call: NA
clone_size: NA
v_call: TRBV7-2
j_call: TRBJ2-1
cdr3_nt: TGTGCCAGCAGCTTACTACCCGGCTCCTACAATGAGCAGTTCTTC
cdr3_aa: CASSLLPGSYNEQFF

d_call: TRBD1
clone_size: NA
v_call: TRBV2
j_call: TRBJ1-4
cdr3_nt: TGTGCCAGCAGGGACTCAGGGGGCTCTTGGGAAAAACTGTTTTTT
cdr3_aa: CASRDSGGSWEKLFF

d_call: NA
clone_size: once
v_call: TRBV5-1
j_call: TRBJ2-1
cdr3_nt: TGCGCCAGCAGCTTGGTTTTGGGTAATGAGCAGTTCTTC
cdr3_aa: CASSLVLGNEQFF

d_call: NA
clone_size: NA
v_call: TRBV7-2
j_call: TRBJ2-6
cdr3_nt: TGTGCCACCAAAGGACGCTCTGGGGCCAACGTCCTGACTTTC
cdr3_aa: CATKGRSGANVLTF

d_call: NA
clone_size: NA
v_call: TRBV14
j_call: TRBJ2-1
cdr3_nt: TGTGCCAGCAGCCAAGGAGCCCTCTTATACTACAATGAGCAGTTCTTC
cdr3_aa: CASSQGALLYYNEQFF

d_call: NA
clone_size: NA
v_call: TRBV7-9
j_call: TRBJ2-1
cdr3_nt: TGTGCCAGCAGCTTAGACAGGGCCGGCAATGAGCAGTTCTTC
cdr3_aa: CASSLDRAGNEQFF

d_call: NA
clone_size: NA
v_call: TRBV28
j_call: TRBJ1-2
cdr3_nt: TGTGCCAGCAGTTTATTCGGGCCTTATGGCTACACCTTC
cdr3_aa: CASSLFGPYGYTF

d_call: NA
clone_size: NA
v_call: TRBV18
j_call: TRBJ1-1
cdr3_nt: TGTGCCAGCTCACCGGGCACGAACACTGAAGCTTTCTTT
cdr3_aa: CASSPGTNTEAFF

d_call: TRBD2
clone_size: once
v_call: TRBV5-1
j_call: TRBJ2-7
cdr3_nt: TGCGCCAGCAGCGCCTACGGGACTAGCGGTACTAAGACTTATTACGAGCAGTACTTC
cdr3_aa: CASSAYGTSGTKTYYEQYF

d_call: NA
clone_size: NA
v_call: TRBV4-1
j_call: TRBJ2-1
cdr3_nt: TGCGCCAGCAGCCAGGGACTTACCCTGAACAATGAGCAGTTCTTC
cdr3_aa: CASSQGLTLNNEQFF

d_call: NA
clone_size: NA
v_call: TRBV11-2
j_call: TRBJ2-5
cdr3_nt: TGTGCCAGCAGCTTAGATTTTTCCGGGAACCGAGAGACCCAGTACTTC
cdr3_aa: CASSLDFSGNRETQYF